Shown below are 23 T cell receptor beta chains from a single sample sequenced in a study of T cell responses to AZD1222 COVID-19 vaccine. The method was immunoSEQ multiplex PCR; TCRdb's version includes in-frame clones alone and lacks a portion of them. The table includes 98,000 or so clones, about 88% detected once. Sequencing used peripheral blood, obtained 28 days after the second AZD1222 dose. The receptors derive from an adult who received the AZD1222 COVID-19 vaccine.

The gene calls are TRBV5-1 and TRBJ2-3; 9 nucleotides match TRBD2. Trimming took 0 bases from V and 5 from J; bases not matched to a gene: 7. Germline-derived CDR1 and CDR2 are SGHRS and YFSETQ. This CDR3 region has 16 residues. As DNA, the CDR3 is TGCGCCAGCAGCTTGGTGGTTAGCGGGAGAGGAGATACGCAGTATTTT. Its protein product is CASSLVVSGRGDTQYF.

This chain uses TRBV5-1 with TRBJ2-2, with D maybe TRBD2 (5 bases). The CDR3 is 14 amino acids. CDR1 and CDR2 from the germline V gene are SGHRS and YFSETQ. Trimming shortened V by 2 bases and J by 7 bases, and 12 bases separated the two germline ends. CDR3 nucleotides: TGCGCCAGCAGCTTCACCCTCGCGGGCGGGGAGCTGTTTTTT. Protein: CASSFTLAGGELFF.

V and J are TRBV5-1 and TRBJ2-1; 8 positions agree with TRBD1. The trim removed 0 bases at V and 8 bases at J, leaving 4 bases unmatched. CDR1 and CDR2 from the germline V gene are SGHRS and YFSETQ. The CDR3 consists of 14 residues. CDR3 in DNA: TGCGCCAGCAGCTTGGAGACAGGGGCGGATGAGCAGTTCTTC. Translated, it gives CASSLETGADEQFF. Full variable domain (remainder filled in from reference TRBV5-1 and TRBJ2-1): KAGVTQTPRYLIKTRGQQVTLSCSPISGHRSVSWYQQTPGQGLQFLFEYFSETQRNKGNFPGRFSGRQFSNSRSEMNVSTLELGDSALYLCASSLETGADEQFFGPGTRLTVL.

By proportion, this clone is medium-sized. This chain uses TRBV7-9 with TRBJ1-2, with 9 bases matching TRBD1. V shed 6 bases, J shed 4 bases, and the junction held 9 bases outside the gene matches. CDR1 and CDR2 from the germline V gene are SEHNR and FQNEAQ (reference sequence). The CDR3 runs 15 residues. The CDR3 loop reads CASSPGQGDTYGYTF. The CDR3 DNA reads as TGTGCCAGCAGTCCGGGACAGGGTGATACCTATGGCTACACCTTC.

The chain is built from TRBV6-6 and TRBJ1-2; 8 bases map to TRBD1. The CDR3 covers 15 residues. With V trimmed by 0 bases and J by 4 bases, 4 bases remained unmatched. Germline V gives CDR1 MNHNY, CDR2 SVGAGI (reference sequence). As DNA, the CDR3 is TGTGCCAGCAGTTACTCTAACAGGGGGGTCTATGGCTACACCTTC. It codes for CASSYSNRGVYGYTF.

This rearrangement joins TRBV10-3 to TRBJ1-3; TRBD1 agrees at 9 bases. The CDR3 loop spans 18 amino acids. V trimming: 3 bases; J trimming: 0 bases; junction bases outside the gene matches: 9. Germline V gives CDR1 ENHRY, CDR2 SYGVKD. DNA for the CDR3: TGTGCCATCAGTGAAAATATGGGACAGGGCTTCTCTGGAAACACCATATATTTT. This translates into CAISENMGQGFSGNTIYF.

The chain couples TRBV6-2 or TRBV6-3 to TRBJ1-3; maybe TRBD1 (6 bases). This CDR3 contains 15 residues. The germline gives CDR1 MNHEY, CDR2 SVGEGT. V was clipped by 4 bases and J by 4 bases, with 14 bases between them. The CDR3, as DNA: TGTGCCAGCAGTTCAACGGACAGCGGGGGAAACACCATATATTTT. It specifies CASSSTDSGGNTIYF.

The J gene is TRBJ1-5, the V gene TRBV4-1, with D possibly being TRBD1 (5 bases). CDR1 and CDR2 from the germline V gene are MGHRA and YSYEKL. V gave up 0 bases and J gave up 5 bases, with 14 bases separating them. The CDR3 is 16 amino acids. The CDR3, as DNA: TGCGCCAGCAGCCAAGATCAGTGGCAGGGACATCAGCCCCAGCATTTT. Its translation: CASSQDQWQGHQPQHF.

This chain links TRBV24-1 with TRBJ2-1; 7 nucleotides agree with TRBD1. Trimming removed 2 bases from V and 7 bases from J; junction bases left unmatched: 7. The CDR3 covers 15 residues. The germline CDR1 and CDR2 sequences are KGHDR and SFDVKD. For the CDR3, the DNA is TGTGCCACCAGTGATTCAACCACAGGGGCAAATGAGCAGTTCTTC. Amino acids: CATSDSTTGANEQFF.

The chain recombines TRBV7-9 with TRBJ2-5; possibly TRBD1 or TRBD2 for D (5 bases each). Trimming stripped 6 bases from V and 1 base from J, with 15 bases between. CDR1 and CDR2 (germline): SEHNR, FQNEAQ (reference sequence). CDR3 length: 15 amino acids. The CDR3, as DNA: TGTGCCAGCAGTACCCCGGGACCGTCCCAAGAGACCCAGTACTTC. The encoded protein is CASSTPGPSQETQYF.

The gene calls are TRBV9 and TRBJ2-1; 12 bases are shared with TRBD2. V trimming: 2 bases; J trimming: 3 bases; junction bases outside the gene matches: 3. This CDR3 is 16 amino acids long. Germline CDR1 is SGDLS and CDR2 is YYNGEE. For the CDR3, the DNA is TGTGCCAGCAGCGTGTCTAGCGGGAGGGGCTACAATGAGCAGTTCTTC. It translates to CASSVSSGRGYNEQFF.

V usage is TRBV28 and J usage is TRBJ2-7, with 7 nucleotides matching TRBD1. V dropped 5 bases and J dropped 0; count of bases not matched to a gene: 7. Per the germline V gene, CDR1 is MDHEN and CDR2 is SYDVKM. The CDR3 runs 15 residues. As DNA, the CDR3 is TGTGCCAGCAGTGGCCGGGACAGAAACTCCTACGAGCAGTACTTC. It yields the protein CASSGRDRNSYEQYF. Full variable domain (missing parts from reference TRBV28 and TRBJ2-7): DVKVTQSSRYLVKRTGEKVFLECVQDMDHENMFWYRQDPGLGLRLIYFSYDVKMKEKGDIPEGYSVSREKKERFSLILESASTNQTSMYLCASSGRDRNSYEQYFGPGTRLTVT.

The chain uses TRBV2 and TRBJ2-7; D may match TRBD1 or TRBD2 (5 bases each). V was cut by 6 bases and J by 4 bases, with 13 bases left in between. The CDR3 sequence is 13 residues long. CDR1 and CDR2 (germline): SNHLY, FYNNEI. The CDR3 loop is CASSGTVLYEQYF. The CDR3 DNA sequence: TGTGCCAGCAGCGGGACGGTTCTGTACGAGCAGTACTTC. The whole variable domain, filled in from reference TRBV2 and TRBJ2-7, reads EPEVTQTPSHQVTQMGQEVILRCVPISNHLYFYWYRQILGQKVEFLVSFYNNEISEKSEIFDDQFSVERPDGSNFTLKIRSTKLEDSAMYFCASSGTVLYEQYFGPGTRLTVT.

The chain uses TRBV6-6 and TRBJ2-6; 14 positions agree with TRBD2. J was trimmed by 1 base and V by 5 bases; bases with no gene match: 1. Germline V CDR1 and CDR2: MNHNY, SVGAGI (reference sequence). CDR3 length: 17 amino acids. The CDR3 here is CASSRTSGRSGANVLTF. The DNA for the CDR3 is TGTGCCAGCAGTCGGACTAGCGGGAGGTCTGGGGCCAACGTCCTGACTTTC.

This clone is a singleton in its sample. This chain links TRBV13 with TRBJ2-5; no clear D gene. CDR1 is PRHDT, CDR2 FYEKMQ, per germline (reference sequence). CDR3 length equals 13 residues. Deletions cut 4 bases from V and 5 bases from J, with 11 bases between. The CDR3 is CASSSGPQETQYF. CDR3 nucleotides: TGTGCCAGCAGCTCAGGACCACAGGAGACCCAGTACTTC.

The V call is TRBV5-1, the J call TRBJ1-1, with D uncertain. Germline CDR1 and CDR2: SGHRS and YFSETQ. The CDR3 is made up of 15 amino acids. The V and J ends lost 0 bases and 1 base respectively, with 10 bases between them. CDR3 sequence: CASSLVRAGNTEAFF. CDR3 nucleotide sequence: TGCGCCAGCAGCTTGGTGAGGGCAGGGAACACTGAAGCTTTCTTT.

The J gene is TRBJ1-2, the V gene TRBV19; D uncertain. This CDR3 spans 12 amino acids. Germline loops: CDR1 LNHDA, CDR2 SQIVND (reference sequence). The ends were cut back, 5 bases at V and 8 bases at J, with 12 bases in the middle. The chain's CDR3 is CASSYVGGGYTF. In DNA form, the CDR3 reads TGTGCCAGTAGTTACGTCGGTGGGGGCTACACCTTC.

The chain joins TRBV14 to TRBJ2-7, with D unclear. The CDR3 runs to 13 residues. Germline V gene data show CDR1 as SGHDN and CDR2 as FVKESK. Trimming removed 4 bases at V and 2 bases at J, with 9 bases between. The CDR3 DNA reads TGTGCCAGCAGCCCTGGGGTCGCCTACGAGCAGTACTTC. Residues: CASSPGVAYEQYF.

The rearrangement joins TRBV19 to TRBJ2-3, with 8 bases aligning to TRBD1. V was pared by 2 bases and J by 4 bases, with 2 bases of the junction left unmatched. The CDR3 is 14 amino acids. CDR1 is LNHDA, CDR2 SQIVND, per germline (reference sequence). The chain's CDR3 is CASSIQGAPDTQYF. Here the CDR3 DNA reads TGTGCCAGTAGTATACAGGGGGCACCAGATACGCAGTATTTT.

This rearrangement joins TRBV4-2 to TRBJ2-2; 12 nucleotides agree with TRBD2. The CDR3 runs to 17 residues. Germline V lookup: CDR1 LGHNA, CDR2 YNFKEQ. V was pared by 1 base and J by 6 bases, with 6 bases of the junction left unmatched. This CDR3 reads CASSQVASGRASGELFF. CDR3 bases: TGTGCCAGCAGCCAAGTGGCTAGCGGGAGGGCCTCCGGGGAGCTGTTTTTT.

The genes are TRBV9 and TRBJ1-1; D uncertain. V gave up 6 bases and J gave up 1 base, with 13 bases separating them. The CDR3 contains 14 residues. Germline CDR1 and CDR2: SGDLS and YYNGEE. The CDR3 is CASTPVAGNTEAFF. The CDR3 DNA follows: TGTGCCAGCACCCCCGTGGCGGGGAACACTGAAGCTTTCTTT.

The chain employs TRBV9 and TRBJ2-1; D possibly corresponds to TRBD1 (6 bases). The CDR3 runs 16 residues. Germline assignment: CDR1 SGDLS and CDR2 YYNGEE. Trimming stripped 3 bases from V and 7 bases from J, with 20 bases between. The CDR3, as DNA: TGTGCCAGCAGCGGCCACAGGGAAGTAGTTTTAAATGAGCAGTTCTTC. Translation gives CASSGHREVVLNEQFF.

V usage is TRBV10-3 and J usage is TRBJ2-4, with 10 nucleotides matching TRBD2. The V segment lost 5 bases and the J segment 6 bases; nucleotides outside the gene matches: 7. Germline assignment: CDR1 ENHRY and CDR2 SYGVKD. The CDR3 extends over 15 amino acids. The CDR3 DNA reads TGTGCCATCAGTATGTCTAGCGGGAGTGGAAACATTCAGTACTTC. This sequence encodes CAISMSSGSGNIQYF.